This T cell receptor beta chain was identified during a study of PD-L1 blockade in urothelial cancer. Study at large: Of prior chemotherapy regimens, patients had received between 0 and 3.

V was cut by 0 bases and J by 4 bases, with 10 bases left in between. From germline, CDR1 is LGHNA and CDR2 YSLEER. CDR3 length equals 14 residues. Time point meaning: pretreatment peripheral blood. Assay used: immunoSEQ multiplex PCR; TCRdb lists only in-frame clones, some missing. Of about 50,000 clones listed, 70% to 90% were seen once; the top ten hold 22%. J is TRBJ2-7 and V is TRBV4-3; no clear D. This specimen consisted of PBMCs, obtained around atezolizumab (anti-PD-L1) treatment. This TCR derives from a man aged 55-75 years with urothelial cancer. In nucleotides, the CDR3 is TGCGCCAGCAGCCAAGAGGCAGAGGATTACGAGCAGTACTTC. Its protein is CASSQEAEDYEQYF.